The entry that follows covers one T cell receptor beta chain sequence. Its antigen is not known. V shed 4 bases and J 5 bases; nucleotides not matched to a gene: 6. This CDR3 has 15 residues. Germline lookup yields CDR1 SGHTA and CDR2 FQGNSA. Thyroid ultrasound and orbital computed tomography, with clinical symptoms and serum thyroxine and TRAb, informed diagnoses. This entry comes from a study of T cells in Graves' hyperthyroidism and ophthalmopathy. The CDR3 regions of TCR beta were amplified from RNA transcripts. The HTBI primer set drove a first-round RT-PCR of the TCR CDR3. TCRdb re-called the multiplex PCR reads with MiXCR, one entry per CDR3 protein. Of approximately 430,000 distinct CDR3 sequences listed, 15% to 18% were seen once; the top ten hold 12% to 15%. Study outcomes and limitations: The model anticipated ophthalmopathy a median approximately 6.7 months pre-onset.

The V gene is TRBV7-2, the J gene TRBJ2-5, with 11 positions matching TRBD2. The sequenced sample consisted of blood. The sequence was collected from a woman aged 18-29 years with Graves' hyperthyroidism. The CDR3 region is CASSYSGGAGETQYF. The CDR3 DNA follows: TGTGCCAGCAGCTATAGCGGGGGGGCGGGGGAGACCCAGTACTTC.